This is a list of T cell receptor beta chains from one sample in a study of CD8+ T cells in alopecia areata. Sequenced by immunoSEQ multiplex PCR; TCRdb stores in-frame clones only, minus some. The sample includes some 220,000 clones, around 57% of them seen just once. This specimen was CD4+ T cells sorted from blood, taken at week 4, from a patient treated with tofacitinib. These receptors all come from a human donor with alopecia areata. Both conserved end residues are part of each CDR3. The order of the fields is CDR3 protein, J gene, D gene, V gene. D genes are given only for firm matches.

CASSLVVSGGTEAFF TRBJ1-1 - TRBV7-2
CASSPVTGTAANYGYTF TRBJ1-2 TRBD1 TRBV27
CASSPQDRTYNEQFF TRBJ2-1 - TRBV18
CATSRERAGGWQETQYF TRBJ2-5 - TRBV15
CSVGQGPETQYF TRBJ2-5 TRBD1 TRBV29-1
CASRSAGGPTEAFF TRBJ1-1 TRBD1 TRBV28
CASSPGTARNIQYF TRBJ2-4 - TRBV6-5
CASSLESGGGQPQHF TRBJ1-5 TRBD1 TRBV11-2
CASSQGQVNSPLHF TRBJ1-6 TRBD1 TRBV4-3
CASSNSGEQFF TRBJ2-1 - TRBV7-2
CAWSGKHTQYF TRBJ2-3 - TRBV30
CAWSVDRGPYEQYF - - TRBV30
CSVDSGVGETQYF TRBJ2-5 - TRBV29-1
CASSVEGFSTDTQYF TRBJ2-3 - TRBV9
CASILDRQINTEAFF TRBJ1-1 - TRBV6-1
CSVVSGWTSGLADTQYF TRBJ2-3 TRBD2 TRBV29-1
CSTGQGVSTDTQYF TRBJ2-3 TRBD1 TRBV29-1
CASSRTGANYGYTF TRBJ1-2 TRBD1 TRBV6-6
CASSFGQGPHEQYF TRBJ2-7 TRBD1 TRBV7-2
CASSVTRDNEQFF TRBJ2-1 - TRBV2
CASSLVTDTQYF TRBJ2-3 - TRBV5-6
CASSQYQGNSPLHF TRBJ1-6 - TRBV14
CASSERVGKAQYF TRBJ2-5 - TRBV28
CSVEGWQGAQHF TRBJ1-5 TRBD1 TRBV29-1
CASSTNTNTEAFF TRBJ1-1 - TRBV5-1
CASSLRREDEQYF TRBJ2-7 - TRBV4-3
CASRFQWGYTF TRBJ1-2 - TRBV28
CSVSYGLPGEQYF TRBJ2-7 - TRBV29-1
CASGRQGAEAFF TRBJ1-1 TRBD1 TRBV7-9
CASSLTGVPYEQYF TRBJ2-7 TRBD1 TRBV13
CASSLGSDTQYF TRBJ2-3 - TRBV5-6
CAWSPQGNSPLHF TRBJ1-6 - TRBV30
CASSQDRATEAFF TRBJ1-1 TRBD1 TRBV7-2
CAADRDNEQFF TRBJ2-1 TRBD1 TRBV2
CASSPDSSLNTEAFF TRBJ1-1 - TRBV4-3
CASSSQGNQPQHF TRBJ1-5 - TRBV2
CSVETGAHEQYF TRBJ2-7 TRBD1 TRBV29-1
CASSQEGTSGGYNEQFF TRBJ2-1 TRBD2 TRBV4-2
CASSLTRGVSRKLFF TRBJ1-4 - TRBV5-6
CASSYGGARDTEAFF TRBJ1-1 - TRBV6-6
CASTLYSPLHF TRBJ1-6 - TRBV4-3
CASSLGSYNEQFF TRBJ2-1 - TRBV7-3
CSAAVDGYTF TRBJ1-2 - TRBV20-1
CASSVLTSGVSTDTQYF TRBJ2-3 TRBD2 TRBV5-1
CASSQYTGDPLYEQYF TRBJ2-7 TRBD1 TRBV23-1
CASSPSSGLPSNQPQHF TRBJ1-5 - TRBV18
CASWALSASGQNIQYF TRBJ2-4 TRBD2 TRBV27
CASSYSNQPQHF TRBJ1-5 - TRBV2
CASSSQVGELFF TRBJ2-2 - TRBV13
CASSEQALEAFF TRBJ1-1 - TRBV2
CASSRDGNTGELFF TRBJ2-2 - TRBV7-2
CASSLNLAGGTEQFF TRBJ2-1 TRBD2 TRBV7-2
CASTIRTGGSPLHF TRBJ1-6 TRBD1 TRBV19